The clone carrying this T cell receptor (beta chain) has a handful of counts. Its antigen is undetermined. These data originate in a study of T-cell reconstitution after alpha-beta-depleted transplantation in children. Germline assignment: CDR1 DFQATT and CDR2 SNEGSKA (reference sequence). CDR3 size: 10 residues. V lost 1 base to trimming and J lost 12 bases, with 7 bases between them. As it was prepared, the TCRbeta library received unique molecular identifiers. TCRdb reanalysed the PCR reads using MiXCR and keeps one entry per CDR3 protein. The sample yields approximately 400,000 distinct CDR3 sequences, about a sixth seen once. Study outcomes and limitations: Recipient T cells and thymic progenitors that survived gave rise to the high TCRbeta diversity observed at day 60 in some patients. Expanded clones from the graft, numbering several hundred, reportedly supplied alpha-beta T cells about two months after transplant. Fresh T-cell production supplied most of the T-cell counts and diversity seen one year after transplant.

Sequencing used PBMCs, mostly from graft donor cells, obtained 360 days after TCRalphabeta/CD19-depleted stem cell transplant. The clonotype originates from a boy younger than two who had a stem cell transplant for Wiskott-Aldrich syndrome, so the T cells may come from the graft donor. The chain recombines TRBV20-1 with TRBJ2-1; D is tentatively TRBD1 or TRBD2 (5 bases each). The CDR3 DNA is TGCAGTGCTAGAGGGGGGTGGCAGTTCTTC. Its protein is CSARGGWQFF.